This TCR beta chain was identified in a study of blood T cell repertoires in COVID-19. Germline V lookup: CDR1 SNHLY, CDR2 FYNNEI. Trimming took off 9 bases at V and 3 bases at J, with 11 bases between the two ends. This CDR3 has 13 amino acids. Sequenced by immunoSEQ multiplex PCR; TCRdb stores in-frame clones only, minus some. The sample consists of approximately 170,000 clones, 80% to 90% of them appearing once. The origin of this receptor is a woman over 75 with acute or convalescent COVID-19. This chain connects TRBV2 to TRBJ2-2; D possibly corresponds to TRBD2 (6 bases). The sample comprised peripheral blood. The CDR3 is CASGRDYTGELFF. CDR3 DNA sequence: TGTGCCAGTGGGCGGGACTACACCGGGGAGCTGTTTTTT.